The next 24 T cell receptor beta chains were all read from a single sample in a study of PD-L1 blockade in urothelial cancer (dated by TCRdb to about 2017). Libraries were prepared through the immunoSEQ multiplex PCR assay. TCRdb provides this immuneACCESS table in a form limited to in-frame rearrangements. Some clones are lacking; in checked studies, under half of them reflect an unresolved V gene, and why the rest are absent is not known. The sample table shows 50,000 to 60,000 clones, and approximately 84% are seen once. Roughly 5% of the sample lies in the top ten. This sample comprised PBMCs, obtained around atezolizumab (anti-PD-L1) treatment. These receptors were collected from a man aged 35 to 55 with urothelial cancer.

This sequence joins TRBV18 and TRBJ1-4; perhaps TRBD1 as D (6 bases). The ends were cut back, 5 bases at V and 2 bases at J, with 6 bases in the middle. Germline loops: CDR1 KGHSH, CDR2 LQKENI. The length of the CDR3 is 13 residues. This CDR3 is CASSGGTNEKLFF. The CDR3 DNA is TGTGCCAGCTCAGGGGGCACTAATGAAAAACTGTTTTTT.

This rearrangement joins TRBV5-1 to TRBJ2-5, with 12 positions matching TRBD2. The CDR3 contains 15 residues. Germline-derived CDR1 and CDR2 are SGHRS and YFSETQ. The junction had 4 bases not matched to a gene; V was cut back by 3 bases and J by 4 bases. The CDR3 region has the DNA TGCGCCAGCAGCTCGACGACTAGCGGGGGAGAGACCCAGTACTTC. This sequence encodes CASSSTTSGGETQYF.

The chain links TRBV27 to TRBJ2-1, with TRBD1 matching 9 bases. The ends lost 3 bases at V and 6 bases at J; junction bases unmatched: 6. This CDR3 is built from 15 residues. The germline CDR1 and CDR2 sequences are MNHEY and SMNVEV (reference sequence). CDR3 nucleotides: TGTGCCAGCAGTTTGGGACAGGGAAGAGCCAATGAGCAGTTCTTC. Protein: CASSLGQGRANEQFF.

CDR3 amino acids: CASSFFSDEQFF. CDR3 DNA sequence: TGTGCCAGCAGCTTTTTTTCCGATGAGCAGTTCTTC. The rearrangement links TRBV7-8 to TRBJ2-1, with D uncertain. CDR1 and CDR2 (germline): SGHVS, FQNEAQ. The CDR3 extends over 12 amino acids. Trimming pared 3 bases from V and 8 bases from J, leaving 8 bases between.

The rearrangement links TRBV29-1 to TRBJ2-7; 7 bases are shared with TRBD2. This CDR3 has 15 residues. V lost 4 bases to trimming and J lost 2 bases; unmatched junction nucleotides: 11. In germline, CDR1 is SQVTM, CDR2 ANQGSEA. This chain's CDR3 is CSVGGGNRRPYEQYF. Written as DNA, the CDR3 is TGCAGCGTTGGGGGGGGTAACCGACGTCCCTACGAGCAGTACTTC.

This clone appeared a single time. The rearrangement uses TRBV19 and TRBJ2-1; 12 positions agree with TRBD2. Germline CDR1 and CDR2: LNHDA and SQIVND (reference sequence). The junction had 10 bases not matched to a gene; V was cut back by 5 bases and J by 5 bases. The CDR3 length is 17 residues. The CDR3 DNA follows: TGTGCCAGTAGTGGCCATTGGGGACTAGCGGGTAACAATGAGCAGTTCTTC. This sequence encodes CASSGHWGLAGNNEQFF. Full variable domain (remainder filled in from reference TRBV19 and TRBJ2-1): DGGITQSPKYLFRKEGQNVTLSCEQNLNHDAMYWYRQDPGQGLRLIYYSQIVNDFQKGDIAEGYSVSREKKESFPLTVTSAQKNPTAFYLCASSGHWGLAGNNEQFFGPGTRLTVL.

This chain links TRBV2 with TRBJ2-1; D is uncertain. CDR1 and CDR2 (germline): SNHLY, FYNNEI. The CDR3 extends over 14 amino acids. Trimming pared 7 bases from V and 0 bases from J, leaving 10 bases between. The CDR3 DNA sequence: TGTGCCAGCACCGCGGAGAGCTCCTACAATGAGCAGTTCTTC. Translating gives CASTAESSYNEQFF.

The CDR3 protein is CASSLTSGRPPTEAFF. The CDR3 DNA reads as TGTGCCAGCAGCTTAACTAGCGGGAGGCCCCCCACTGAAGCTTTCTTT. The V gene is TRBV7-3, the J gene TRBJ1-1, with D unclear. Trimming shortened V by 0 bases and J by 4 bases, and 15 bases separated the two germline ends. Germline V CDR1 and CDR2: SGHTA, FQGTGA. The CDR3 loop spans 16 amino acids.

The chain combines TRBV6-5 with TRBJ1-1, with 8 bases lining up with TRBD1. Germline loops: CDR1 MNHEY, CDR2 SVGAGI. V trimming: 7 bases; J trimming: 5 bases; junction bases outside the gene matches: 6. The CDR3 has 13 residues. CDR3 DNA sequence: TGTGCCAGCACTGACAGGGGTGGGACTGAAGCTTTCTTT. Translating gives CASTDRGGTEAFF.

The V and J genes are TRBV21-1 and TRBJ2-1; the table's D call of TRBD1 was not tested on the DNA. TRBV21-1 is shown as a pseudogene. The CDR3 runs to 14 residues. The CDR3 loop is CASSKAEQNNGQFF. DNA for the CDR3: TGTGCCAGCAGCAAAGCAGAACAAAACAATGGGCAGTTCTTC.

This chain connects TRBV27 to TRBJ1-1; 7 nucleotides agree with TRBD1. The V gene's germline CDR1 is MNHEY and CDR2 SMNVEV (reference sequence). The CDR3 contains 14 residues. V gave up 4 bases and J gave up 1 base; unmatched junction bases: 3. In DNA, the CDR3 is TGTGCCAGCAGTTCGGACAGGCCGAACACTGAAGCTTTCTTT. Amino acid sequence: CASSSDRPNTEAFF.

The chain carries TRBV7-2 and TRBJ2-7; the D gene is possibly TRBD1 (5 bases). V was cut by 5 bases and J by 2 bases, with 10 bases left in between. The CDR3 consists of 13 residues. CDR1 and CDR2 (germline): SGHTA, FQGNSA. DNA for the CDR3: TGTGCCAGCAGCCAGCAGGGTGCCTACGAGCAGTACTTC. Its translation: CASSQQGAYEQYF. The full variable domain, its missing parts supplied by reference TRBV7-2 and TRBJ2-7, is GAGVSQSPSNKVTEKGKDVELRCDPISGHTALYWYRQSLGQGLEFLIYFQGNSAPDKSGLPSDRFSAERTGGSVSTLTIQRTQQEDSAVYLCASSQQGAYEQYFGPGTRLTVT.

The chain carries TRBV9 and TRBJ2-7; 8 bases are a match to TRBD1. There are 14 residues in the CDR3. V shed 2 bases and J 5 bases; nucleotides not matched to a gene: 6. Germline CDR1 reads SGDLS; CDR2 reads YYNGEE. The CDR3 DNA sequence: TGTGCCAGCAGCGTGGGCAGGGGGCGGGACGAGCAGTACTTC. This codes for CASSVGRGRDEQYF. Based on the CDR3 plus reference TRBV9 and TRBJ2-7, the full variable domain is DSGVTQTPKHLITATGQRVTLRCSPRSGDLSVYWYQQSLDQGLQFLIQYYNGEERAKGNILERFSAQQFPDLHSELNLSSLELGDSALYFCASSVGRGRDEQYFGPGTRLTVT.

A few counts support this clone. V usage is TRBV2 and J usage is TRBJ1-2; 9 bases line up with TRBD1. With V trimmed by 6 bases and J by 5 bases, 10 bases remained unmatched. Germline V gene data show CDR1 as SNHLY and CDR2 as FYNNEI. The CDR3 contains 15 residues. DNA for the CDR3: TGTGCCAGCAGCCCCGGGACAGGGAGCTCATATGGCTACACCTTC. Amino acids: CASSPGTGSSYGYTF.

The chain joins TRBV27 to TRBJ2-7, with 12 bases matching TRBD1. The V segment lost 2 bases and the J segment 2 bases; nucleotides outside the gene matches: 4. CDR1 is MNHEY, CDR2 SMNVEV, per germline (reference sequence). This CDR3 is 16 amino acids long. The CDR3 sequence is CASSLVGTGGPYEQYF. CDR3 bases: TGTGCCAGCAGTTTAGTCGGGACAGGGGGCCCCTACGAGCAGTACTTC.

The J gene is TRBJ2-6, the V gene TRBV29-1; the match to TRBD1 covers 8 bases. Germline V gene sequence: CDR1 SQVTM, CDR2 ANQGSEA. V trimming: 6 bases; J trimming: 2 bases; junction bases outside the gene matches: 9. CDR3 size: 16 residues. CDR3: CSVNPGQGTGANVLTF. The CDR3 DNA reads TGCAGCGTGAACCCCGGACAGGGAACTGGGGCCAACGTCCTGACTTTC.

The chain couples TRBV9 to TRBJ2-1, with TRBD2 matching over 7 bases. Trimming removed 6 bases from V and 3 bases from J; junction bases left unmatched: 3. This CDR3 has 13 residues. Germline CDR1 and CDR2: SGDLS and YYNGEE. CDR3 region: CASKREGYNEQFF. The CDR3 DNA is TGTGCCAGCAAGAGGGAGGGCTACAATGAGCAGTTCTTC.

V is TRBV30 and J is TRBJ1-1; D possibly corresponds to TRBD1 (5 bases). V dropped 6 bases and J dropped 5 bases, with 16 bases sitting between them. Germline values: CDR1 GTSNPN, CDR2 SVGIG (reference sequence). There are 13 residues in the CDR3. Here the CDR3 reads CACPRTTRTEAFF. In DNA form, the CDR3 reads TGTGCCTGCCCCAGGACAACGAGGACTGAAGCTTTCTTT.

This clone was counted only a few times. This chain uses TRBV27 with TRBJ2-7; 8 positions match TRBD2. The length of the CDR3 is 15 residues. J gave up 1 base and V 6 bases, and 8 bases lay outside the gene matches. Germline V lookup: CDR1 MNHEY, CDR2 SMNVEV (reference sequence). This CDR3 is CASSRTGTSSYEQYF. DNA of the CDR3: TGTGCCAGCAGCCGAACCGGGACTAGTTCCTACGAGCAGTACTTC.

This rearrangement joins TRBV28 to TRBJ2-2, with 12 bases that match TRBD2. Germline trimming cut 4 bases from V and 5 bases from J; bases unmatched to any gene: 8. CDR1 is MDHEN and CDR2 is SYDVKM in the germline V gene. This CDR3 is built from 17 residues. The CDR3, as DNA: TGTGCCAGCAGTTGGGTAGAAGGGACTAGCGGGACCGGGGAGCTGTTTTTT. This gives the protein CASSWVEGTSGTGELFF. The variable domain in full, with the rest retrieved from reference TRBV28 and TRBJ2-2, is DVKVTQSSRYLVKRTGEKVFLECVQDMDHENMFWYRQDPGLGLRLIYFSYDVKMKEKGDIPEGYSVSREKKERFSLILESASTNQTSMYLCASSWVEGTSGTGELFFGEGSRLTVL.

J is TRBJ2-7 and V is TRBV5-1; D is unresolved. CDR3 size: 12 residues. Trimming pared 1 base from V and 7 bases from J, leaving 9 bases between. The germline V gene has CDR1 SGHRS and CDR2 YFSETQ. In DNA, the CDR3 is TGCGCCAGCAGCTTGAAGTCCAGAGAGCAGTACTTC. This sequence encodes CASSLKSREQYF.

The V gene is TRBV9, the J gene TRBJ1-3, with TRBD1 as a possible D gene (6 bases). The V end was cut by 3 bases, the J end by 0 bases, with 10 bases between. The CDR3 has 15 residues. Germline-derived CDR1 and CDR2 are SGDLS and YYNGEE. The CDR3 DNA sequence: TGTGCCAGCAGCGCCGGGGGGCTCTCTGGAAACACCATATATTTT. Its translation: CASSAGGLSGNTIYF.

CDR3 amino acids: CASRPRGEPTGYTF. CDR3 bases: TGTGCCAGCAGACCCAGGGGGGAGCCAACGGGCTACACCTTC. The rearrangement links TRBV28 to TRBJ1-2; 7 bases fit TRBD1. The ends lost 6 bases at V and 8 bases at J; junction bases unmatched: 12. The CDR3 has 14 residues. The germline V gene has CDR1 MDHEN and CDR2 SYDVKM.

The rearrangement joins TRBV7-2 to TRBJ2-2, with D possibly TRBD1 on 6 matching bases. Per the germline V gene, CDR1 is SGHTA and CDR2 is FQGNSA. The CDR3 length is 15 residues. V lost 3 bases, J lost 4 bases, and 12 bases lay in between. This CDR3 reads CASSLKRQATGELFF. The CDR3 bases are TGTGCCAGCAGCTTGAAAAGACAGGCCACCGGGGAGCTGTTTTTT.